This is a list of T cell receptor beta chains from one sample in a study of cytotoxic CD8 clonotypes in ibrutinib-treated CLL. Produced via immunoSEQ multiplex PCR; TCRdb's table is partial and in-frame only. Among around 250,000 clones listed, roughly 70% were seen once. The material was PBMCs, obtained after 24 months of ibrutinib treatment. The receptors here all came from a human donor with chronic lymphocytic leukemia. CDR3s include the opening cysteine and the closing phenylalanine or tryptophan. A D gene is named only where the DNA matches it firmly. Not all rows give a size; the values are once, few, many and, for expanded clones, a class.

- TRBJ1-5 TRBV28 - CASSLPQGMGNQPQHF TGTGCCAGCAGTTTACCCCAGGGGATGGGCAATCAGCCCCAGCATTTT
- TRBJ2-3 TRBV5-4 - CASSLSSSTDTQYF TGTGCCAGCAGCCTTAGCAGTAGCACAGATACGCAGTATTTT
- TRBJ1-1 TRBV28 - CASSLPSRSPEAFF TGTGCCAGCAGTTTACCCAGTAGATCCCCTGAAGCTTTCTTT
- TRBJ2-4 TRBV30 - CAWKVRGPDIQYF TGTGCCTGGAAGGTACGGGGGCCTGACATTCAGTACTTC
TRBD2 TRBJ2-1 TRBV29-1 - CSVQSGTSYNEQFF TGCAGCGTTCAGAGCGGGACCTCCTACAATGAGCAGTTCTTC
- TRBJ2-7 TRBV6-5 - CASSYGDPYEQYF TGTGCCAGCAGTTATGGTGACCCCTACGAGCAGTACTTC
- TRBJ1-4 TRBV5-5 - CASSAIHRVGNEKLFF TGTGCCAGCAGCGCTATACACAGGGTCGGGAATGAAAAACTGTTTTTT
- TRBJ2-1 TRBV7-8 few CASSLVGGREQFF TGTGCCAGCAGCTTAGTGGGCGGTAGGGAGCAGTTCTTC
- TRBJ2-1 TRBV11-3 - CASSSQGLGNNEQFF TGTGCCAGCAGCTCCCAGGGACTGGGAAACAATGAGCAGTTCTTC
- TRBJ2-7 TRBV27 - CASSFLSGEQYF TGTGCCAGCAGTTTCTTATCGGGAGAGCAGTACTTC
- TRBJ2-1 TRBV13 - CASSPRWDGPGNEQFF TGTGCCAGCAGCCCGAGGTGGGACGGGCCTGGCAATGAGCAGTTCTTC
TRBD1 TRBJ1-2 TRBV27 few CASGTVYGYTF TGTGCCAGCGGGACAGTCTATGGCTACACCTTC